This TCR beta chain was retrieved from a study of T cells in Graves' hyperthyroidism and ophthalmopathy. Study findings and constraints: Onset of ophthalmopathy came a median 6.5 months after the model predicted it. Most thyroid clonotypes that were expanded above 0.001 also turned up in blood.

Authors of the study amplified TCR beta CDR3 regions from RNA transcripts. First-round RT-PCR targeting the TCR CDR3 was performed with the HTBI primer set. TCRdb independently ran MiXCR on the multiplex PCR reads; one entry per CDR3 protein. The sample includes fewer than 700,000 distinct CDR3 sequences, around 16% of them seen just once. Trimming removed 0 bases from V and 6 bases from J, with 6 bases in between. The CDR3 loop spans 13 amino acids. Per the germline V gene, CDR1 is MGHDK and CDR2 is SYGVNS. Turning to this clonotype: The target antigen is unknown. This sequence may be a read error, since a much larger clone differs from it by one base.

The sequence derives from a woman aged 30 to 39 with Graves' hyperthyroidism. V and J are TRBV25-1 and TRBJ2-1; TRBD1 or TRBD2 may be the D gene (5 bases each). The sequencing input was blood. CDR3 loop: CASSEYGANEQFF. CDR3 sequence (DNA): TGTGCCAGCAGTGAATACGGGGCCAATGAGCAGTTCTTC.